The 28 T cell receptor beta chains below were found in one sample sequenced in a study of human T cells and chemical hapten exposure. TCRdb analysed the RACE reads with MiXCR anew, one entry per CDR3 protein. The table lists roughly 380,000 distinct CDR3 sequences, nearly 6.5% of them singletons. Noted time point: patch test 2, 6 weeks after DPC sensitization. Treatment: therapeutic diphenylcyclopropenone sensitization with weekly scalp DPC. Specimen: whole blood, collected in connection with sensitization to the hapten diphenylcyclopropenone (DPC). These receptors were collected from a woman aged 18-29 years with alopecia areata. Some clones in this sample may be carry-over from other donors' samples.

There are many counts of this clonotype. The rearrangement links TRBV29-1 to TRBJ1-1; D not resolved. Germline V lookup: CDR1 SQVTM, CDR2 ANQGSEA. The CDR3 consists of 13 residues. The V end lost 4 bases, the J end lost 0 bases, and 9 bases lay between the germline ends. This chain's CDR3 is CSVAGVLNTEAFF. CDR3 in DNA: TGCAGCGTTGCTGGGGTCCTGAACACTGAAGCTTTCTTT.

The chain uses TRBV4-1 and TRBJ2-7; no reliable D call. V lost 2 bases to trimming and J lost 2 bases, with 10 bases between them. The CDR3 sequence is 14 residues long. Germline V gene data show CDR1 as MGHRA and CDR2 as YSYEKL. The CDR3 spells CASSQPARTYEQYF. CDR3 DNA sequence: TGCGCCAGCAGCCAACCGGCACGGACCTACGAGCAGTACTTC.

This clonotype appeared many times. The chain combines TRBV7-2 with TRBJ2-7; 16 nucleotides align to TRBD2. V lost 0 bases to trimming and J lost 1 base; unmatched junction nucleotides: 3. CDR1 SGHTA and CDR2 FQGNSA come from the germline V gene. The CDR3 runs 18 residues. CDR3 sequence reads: CASSLAGLAGGYSYEQYF. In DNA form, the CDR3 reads TGTGCCAGCAGCTTAGCGGGACTAGCGGGGGGGTATTCCTACGAGCAGTACTTC.

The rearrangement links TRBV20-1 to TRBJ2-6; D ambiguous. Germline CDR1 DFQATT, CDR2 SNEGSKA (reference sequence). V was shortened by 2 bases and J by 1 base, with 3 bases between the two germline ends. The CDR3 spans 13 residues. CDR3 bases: TGCAGTGCTAGAATTTCTGGGGCCAACGTCCTGACTTTC. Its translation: CSARISGANVLTF.

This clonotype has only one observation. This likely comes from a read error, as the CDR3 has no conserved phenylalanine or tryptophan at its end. The CDR3 reads CASSLGAAGEAFL. CDR3 coding DNA: TGTGCCAGCAGCTTAGGGGCAGCGGGTGAAGCTTTCCTT. This chain links TRBV7-9 with TRBJ1-1; D remains ambiguous. Per the germline V gene, CDR1 is SEHNR and CDR2 is FQNEAQ (reference sequence). The CDR3 covers 13 residues. Trimming took 1 base from V and 7 from J, leaving 10 bases between them.

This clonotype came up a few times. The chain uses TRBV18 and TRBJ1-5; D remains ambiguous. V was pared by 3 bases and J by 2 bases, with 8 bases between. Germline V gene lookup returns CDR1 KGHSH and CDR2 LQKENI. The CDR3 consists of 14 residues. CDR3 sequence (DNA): TGTGCCAGCTCACCCGGGAGCGGCAATCAGCCCCAGCATTTT. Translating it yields CASSPGSGNQPQHF. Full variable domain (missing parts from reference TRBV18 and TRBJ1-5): NAGVMQNPRHLVRRRGQEARLRCSPMKGHSHVYWYRQLPEEGLKFMVYLQKENIIDESGMPKERFSAEFPKEGPSILRIQQVVRGDSAAYFCASSPGSGNQPQHFGDGTRLSIL.

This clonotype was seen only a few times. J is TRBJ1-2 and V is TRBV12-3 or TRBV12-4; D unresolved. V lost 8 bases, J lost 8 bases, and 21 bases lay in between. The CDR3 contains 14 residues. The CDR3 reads CASGDTFGPGGYTF. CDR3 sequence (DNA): TGTGCCAGCGGTGACACGTTCGGACCGGGGGGCTACACCTTC.

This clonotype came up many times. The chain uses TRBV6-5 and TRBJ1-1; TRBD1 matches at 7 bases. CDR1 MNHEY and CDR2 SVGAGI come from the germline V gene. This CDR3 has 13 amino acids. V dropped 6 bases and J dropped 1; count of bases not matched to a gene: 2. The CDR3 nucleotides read TGTGCCAGCAGCCGGACAGGGAACACTGAAGCTTTCTTT. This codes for CASSRTGNTEAFF.

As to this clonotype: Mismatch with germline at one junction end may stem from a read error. The CDR3 reads CASTGEQGNGQFF. CDR3 DNA sequence: TGTGCCAGCACCGGCGAACAGGGCAATGGGCAGTTCTTC. The chain recombines TRBV2 with TRBJ2-1; TRBD1 might be the D (6 bases). Germline lookup yields CDR1 SNHLY and CDR2 FYNNEI. The CDR3 has 13 residues.

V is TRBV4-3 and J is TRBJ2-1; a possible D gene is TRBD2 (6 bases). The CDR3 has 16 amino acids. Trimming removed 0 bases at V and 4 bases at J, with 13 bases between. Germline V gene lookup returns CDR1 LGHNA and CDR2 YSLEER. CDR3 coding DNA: TGCGCCAGCAGCCAAGATTTTGCGCGGGAATACAATGAGCAGTTCTTC. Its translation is CASSQDFAREYNEQFF.

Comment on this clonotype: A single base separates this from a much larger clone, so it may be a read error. CDR3 sequence (DNA): TGTGCCAGCAGTGTAAAGGACGGCTACTATGGCTACACCTTC. Translated: CASSVKDGYYGYTF. This chain connects TRBV2 to TRBJ1-2, with unresolved D. CDR1 is SNHLY and CDR2 is FYNNEI in the germline V gene. This CDR3 comprises 14 residues. Trimming removed 4 bases at V and 3 bases at J, with 12 bases between.

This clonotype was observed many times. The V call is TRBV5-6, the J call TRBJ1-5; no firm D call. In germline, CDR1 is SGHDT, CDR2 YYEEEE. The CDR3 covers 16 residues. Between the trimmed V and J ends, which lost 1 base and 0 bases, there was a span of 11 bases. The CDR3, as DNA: TGTGCCAGCAGCTTGTGGCAGACCTATAGCAATCAGCCCCAGCATTTT. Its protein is CASSLWQTYSNQPQHF.

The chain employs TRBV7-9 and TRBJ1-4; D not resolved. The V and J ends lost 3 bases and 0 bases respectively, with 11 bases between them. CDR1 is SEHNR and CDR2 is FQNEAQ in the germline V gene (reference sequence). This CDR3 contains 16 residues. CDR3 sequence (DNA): TGTGCCAGCAGCTTTACAGAGGCTGCAACTAATGAAAAACTGTTTTTT. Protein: CASSFTEAATNEKLFF.

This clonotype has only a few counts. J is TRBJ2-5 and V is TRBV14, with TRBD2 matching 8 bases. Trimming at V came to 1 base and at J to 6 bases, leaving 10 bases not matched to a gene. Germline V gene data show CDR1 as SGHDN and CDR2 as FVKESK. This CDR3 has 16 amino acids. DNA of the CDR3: TGTGCCAGCAGCCAAGCCCTTTCCGGGGGGGCCCAGACCCAGTACTTC. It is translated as CASSQALSGGAQTQYF.

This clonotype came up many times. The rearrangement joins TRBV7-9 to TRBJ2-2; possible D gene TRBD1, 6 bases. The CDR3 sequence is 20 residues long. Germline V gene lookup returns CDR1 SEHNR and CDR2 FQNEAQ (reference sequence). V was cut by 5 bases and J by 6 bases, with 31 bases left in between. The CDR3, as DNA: TGTGCCAGCAGCACCCGAGACCCCTCTTCCTCGCCAGGGGACCCCGGGGAGCTGTTTTTT. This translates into CASSTRDPSSSPGDPGELFF.

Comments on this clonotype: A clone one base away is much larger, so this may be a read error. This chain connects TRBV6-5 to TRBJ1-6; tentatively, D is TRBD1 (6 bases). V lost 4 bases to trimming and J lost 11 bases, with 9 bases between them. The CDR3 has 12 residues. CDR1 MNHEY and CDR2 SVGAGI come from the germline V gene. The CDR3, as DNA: TGTGCCAGCAGTTCGTCAGGGGCACCCCTCCACTTT. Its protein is CASSSSGAPLHF.

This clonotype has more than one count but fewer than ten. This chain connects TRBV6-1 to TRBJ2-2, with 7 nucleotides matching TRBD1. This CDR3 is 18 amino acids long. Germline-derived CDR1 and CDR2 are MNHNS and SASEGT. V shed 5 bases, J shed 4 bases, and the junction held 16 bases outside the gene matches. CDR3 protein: CASSPLPSLTGVTGELFF. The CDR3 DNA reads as TGTGCCAGCAGTCCCCTTCCATCGCTCACAGGGGTCACCGGGGAGCTGTTTTTT.

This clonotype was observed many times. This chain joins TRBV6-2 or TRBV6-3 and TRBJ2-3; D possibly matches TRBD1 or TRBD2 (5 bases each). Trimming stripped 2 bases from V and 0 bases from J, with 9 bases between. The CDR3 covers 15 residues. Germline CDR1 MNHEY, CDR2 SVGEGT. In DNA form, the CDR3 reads TGTGCCAGCAGTTACGAGGGGCTTAGCACAGATACGCAGTATTTT. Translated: CASSYEGLSTDTQYF.

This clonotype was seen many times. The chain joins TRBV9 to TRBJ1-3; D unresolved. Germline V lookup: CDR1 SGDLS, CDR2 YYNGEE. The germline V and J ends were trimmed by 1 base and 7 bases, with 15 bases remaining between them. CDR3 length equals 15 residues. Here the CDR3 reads CASSVSWSSGNTIYF. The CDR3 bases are TGTGCCAGCAGCGTAAGTTGGAGTTCGGGGAACACCATATATTTT.

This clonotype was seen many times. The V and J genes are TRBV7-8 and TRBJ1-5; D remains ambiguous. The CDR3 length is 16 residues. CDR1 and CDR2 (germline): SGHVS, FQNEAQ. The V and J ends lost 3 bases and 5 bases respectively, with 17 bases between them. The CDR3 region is CASSLPPQSLDQPQHF. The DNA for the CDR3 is TGTGCCAGCAGCTTGCCCCCACAGAGTCTGGATCAGCCCCAGCATTTT.

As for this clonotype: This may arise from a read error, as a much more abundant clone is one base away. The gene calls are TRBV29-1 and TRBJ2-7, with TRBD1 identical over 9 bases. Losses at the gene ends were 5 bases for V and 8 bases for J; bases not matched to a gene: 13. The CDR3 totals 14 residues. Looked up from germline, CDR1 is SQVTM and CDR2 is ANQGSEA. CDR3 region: CSVKQGAGTYKQYF. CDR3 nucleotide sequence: TGCAGCGTTAAACAGGGGGCAGGGACTTACAAGCAGTACTTC.

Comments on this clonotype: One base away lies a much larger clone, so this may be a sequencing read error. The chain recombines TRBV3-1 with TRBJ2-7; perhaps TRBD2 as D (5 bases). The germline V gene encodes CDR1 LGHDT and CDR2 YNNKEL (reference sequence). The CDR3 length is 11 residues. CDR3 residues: CAGSHRRRQYF. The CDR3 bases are TGTGCCGGCAGCCATCGGAGGCGGCAGTACTTC.

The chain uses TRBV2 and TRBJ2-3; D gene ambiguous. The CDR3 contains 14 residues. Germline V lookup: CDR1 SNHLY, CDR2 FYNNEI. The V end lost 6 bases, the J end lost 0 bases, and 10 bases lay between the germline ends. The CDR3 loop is CASRTQPSTDTQYF. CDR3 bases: TGTGCCAGCAGAACACAGCCTAGCACAGATACGCAGTATTTT.

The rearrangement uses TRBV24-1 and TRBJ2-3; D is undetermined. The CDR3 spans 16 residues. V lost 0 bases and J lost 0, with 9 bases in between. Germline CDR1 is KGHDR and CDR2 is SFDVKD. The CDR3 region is CATSDLGSTSTDTQYF. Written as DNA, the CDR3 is TGTGCCACCAGTGATTTGGGCAGTACTAGCACAGATACGCAGTATTTT.

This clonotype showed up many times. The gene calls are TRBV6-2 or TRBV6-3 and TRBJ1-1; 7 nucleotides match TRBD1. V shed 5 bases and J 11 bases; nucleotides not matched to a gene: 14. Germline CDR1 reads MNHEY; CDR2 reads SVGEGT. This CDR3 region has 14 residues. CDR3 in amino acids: CASSDGTAASQAFF. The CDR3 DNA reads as TGTGCCAGCAGTGATGGGACAGCCGCTTCGCAGGCTTTCTTT.

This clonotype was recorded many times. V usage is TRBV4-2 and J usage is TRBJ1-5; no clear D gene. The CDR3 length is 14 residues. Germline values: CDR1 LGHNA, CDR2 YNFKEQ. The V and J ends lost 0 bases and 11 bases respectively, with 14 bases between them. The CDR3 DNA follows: TGTGCCAGCAGCCAAGATATCCAGGATGAGACCCAGCATTTT. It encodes CASSQDIQDETQHF.

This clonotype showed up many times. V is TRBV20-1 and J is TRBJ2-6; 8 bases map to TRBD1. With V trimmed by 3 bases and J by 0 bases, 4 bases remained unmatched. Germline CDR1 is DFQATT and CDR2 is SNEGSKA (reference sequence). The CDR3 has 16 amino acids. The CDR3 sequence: CSASSTGGSGANVLTF. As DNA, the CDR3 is TGCAGTGCTAGTTCTACAGGGGGCTCTGGGGCCAACGTCCTGACTTTC.

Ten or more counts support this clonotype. CDR3 sequence: CSARGNSGPYEQYF. CDR3 DNA sequence: TGCAGTGCTAGAGGAAATAGCGGCCCCTACGAGCAGTACTTC. This sequence joins TRBV20-1 and TRBJ2-7; maybe TRBD2 (6 bases). The CDR3 sequence is 14 residues long. V was shortened by 1 base and J by 2 bases, with 12 bases between the two germline ends. Germline values: CDR1 DFQATT, CDR2 SNEGSKA (reference sequence).